The 18 T cell receptor beta chains presented below share a single source sample, sequenced in a study of a mutant IDH1 vaccine in newly diagnosed glioma. Time point of the sample: week 5, during vaccination. Topical imiquimod was applied with each vaccine dose, which held 300 ug of mutant IDH1 20-mer peptide. Sequencing used immunoSEQ multiplex PCR; TCRdb keeps in-frame clones, though not all of them. The table records 53,000 or so clones, 78% of them present only once. These receptors' targets are unknown. Material: PBMCs, obtained from a glioma patient whose treatment included an IDH1 peptide vaccine. The receptors were sampled from a man over 45 with glioma.

J is TRBJ1-1 and V is TRBV6-5, with D maybe TRBD1 (6 bases). The CDR3 extends over 15 amino acids. Trimming removed 1 base at V and 6 bases at J, with 15 bases between. Per germline, CDR1 MNHEY and CDR2 SVGAGI. The CDR3 region has the DNA TGTGCCAGCAGTTACTGGGAGTCCAGGGGCTCTGAAGCTTTCTTT. It yields the protein CASSYWESRGSEAFF.

This chain joins TRBV7-2 and TRBJ2-2; the D is unclear. With 5 bases removed from V and 0 bases from J, the gap between germline ends came to 13 bases. Germline CDR1 SGHTA, CDR2 FQGNSA. This CDR3 contains 16 residues. The CDR3 coding sequence is TGTGCCAGCAGCGGCCGGGTTATCGCGAACACCGGGGAGCTGTTTTTT. It translates to CASSGRVIANTGELFF.

The rearrangement uses TRBV2 and TRBJ2-3, with 9 bases that match TRBD2. Germline trimming cut 7 bases from V and 2 bases from J; bases unmatched to any gene: 10. The CDR3 length is 16 residues. Germline CDR1 and CDR2: SNHLY and FYNNEI. CDR3 residues: CASIGQRGANTDTQYF. As DNA, the CDR3 is TGTGCCAGCATCGGGCAGCGGGGGGCGAACACAGATACGCAGTATTTT.

CDR3 sequence: CASRTMSSGNTIYF. DNA for the CDR3: TGCGCCAGCAGAACAATGAGCTCTGGAAACACCATATATTTT. The V gene is TRBV5-1, the J gene TRBJ1-3; no firm D call. Germline CDR1 is SGHRS and CDR2 is YFSETQ. The CDR3 is 14 amino acids. The ends were cut back, 5 bases at V and 0 bases at J, with 9 bases in the middle.

A single count supports this clone. V gene TRBV28 combines with J gene TRBJ2-3, with TRBD2 identical over 14 bases. V dropped 4 bases and J dropped 4; count of bases not matched to a gene: 13. The germline gives CDR1 MDHEN, CDR2 SYDVKM. This CDR3 region has 19 residues. CDR3 amino acids: CASSSHSSTSGGAADTQYF. The CDR3 region has the DNA TGTGCCAGCAGTTCGCACTCGTCGACTAGCGGGGGGGCCGCAGATACGCAGTATTTT.

The chain couples TRBV6-5 to TRBJ2-2; 7 bases match TRBD1. With 6 bases clipped from V and 2 bases from J, the junction kept 6 bases outside the gene matches. CDR1 MNHEY and CDR2 SVGAGI come from the germline V gene. CDR3 size: 15 residues. CDR3 amino acids: CASSTGQVNTGELFF. The CDR3 coding sequence is TGTGCCAGCAGCACCGGACAGGTTAACACCGGGGAGCTGTTTTTT.

This clone appeared once. The chain combines TRBV9 with TRBJ2-1; D might be TRBD1 (5 bases). Germline V gene data show CDR1 as SGDLS and CDR2 as YYNGEE. The CDR3 sequence is 13 residues long. The ends were cut back, 7 bases at V and 9 bases at J, with 17 bases in the middle. The DNA for the CDR3 is TGTGCCAGCCGCCCTGACAGCTTTAGTGAGCAGTTCTTC. Its translation is CASRPDSFSEQFF.

This chain links TRBV4-3 with TRBJ1-5, with unresolved D. The length of the CDR3 is 16 residues. V lost 0 bases, J lost 7 bases, and 16 bases lay in between. CDR1 and CDR2 from the germline V gene are LGHNA and YSLEER. CDR3 sequence reads: CASSQEIAMGAQPQHF. CDR3 coding DNA: TGCGCCAGCAGCCAAGAGATAGCCATGGGCGCACAGCCCCAGCATTTT.

This clone showed up just a few times. The chain has TRBV7-9 and TRBJ2-1; D remains ambiguous. Germline CDR1 reads SEHNR; CDR2 reads FQNEAQ (reference sequence). This CDR3 contains 12 residues. Trimming cost V 2 bases and J 8 bases, with 7 bases left between them. The CDR3, as DNA: TGTGCCAGCAGCTTATGGAGCGATGAGCAGTTCTTC. Amino acid sequence: CASSLWSDEQFF.

This rearrangement joins TRBV28 to TRBJ1-4; perhaps TRBD1 as D (6 bases). Trimming stripped 1 base from V and 8 bases from J, with 20 bases between. Germline values: CDR1 MDHEN, CDR2 SYDVKM. The CDR3 runs to 17 residues. The DNA of the CDR3 is TGTGCCAGCAGTTTATTTCTGGGGGGCTCTTTGGTGGAAAAACTGTTTTTT. Residues: CASSLFLGGSLVEKLFF.

The J gene is TRBJ1-1, the V gene TRBV21-1. TRBV21-1 is termed a pseudogene. This CDR3 has 15 residues. This CDR3 reads CASSKAETENTEAFF. CDR3 nucleotide sequence: TGTGCCAGCAGCAAAGCAGAGACGGAGAACACTGAAGCTTTCTTT.

CDR3 DNA sequence: TGTGCCTGGAGTGTCGGGGCAGACTCTGGAAACACCATATATTTT. It codes for CAWSVGADSGNTIYF. The V and J genes are TRBV30 and TRBJ1-3, with a tentative D call TRBD1 (5 bases). Trimming took off 0 bases at V and 0 bases at J, with 9 bases between the two ends. The germline V gene has CDR1 GTSNPN and CDR2 SVGIG (reference sequence). This CDR3 spans 15 amino acids.

The sample holds one count of this clone. This sequence joins TRBV29-1 and TRBJ2-5, with D possibly TRBD1 on 5 matching bases. The J call may be wrong; the DNA end is better matched by TRBJ2-7. The germline CDR1 and CDR2 sequences are SQVTM and ANQGSEA. CDR3 length: 12 residues. The CDR3 nucleotides are TGCAGCGTTGGGGGCGCAGTCGACGAGCAGTACTTC. Amino acid sequence: CSVGGAVDEQYF.

CDR3 residues: CASSSRGRGELFF. The CDR3, as DNA: TGTGCCAGCAGCTCCCGAGGGCGCGGGGAGCTGTTTTTT. The V gene is TRBV16, the J gene TRBJ2-2; D might be TRBD2 (5 bases). The germline V gene has CDR1 KGHSY and CDR2 FQNENV. V was pared by 5 bases and J by 7 bases, with 11 bases between. CDR3 length: 13 residues. Complete variable domain (other parts from reference TRBV16 and TRBJ2-2): GEEVAQTPKHLVRGEGQKAKLYCAPIKGHSYVFWYQQVLKNEFKFLISFQNENVFDETGMPKERFSAKCLPNSPCSLEIQATKLEDSAVYFCASSSRGRGELFFGEGSRLTVL.

J is TRBJ1-1 and V is TRBV28, with 8 bases identical to TRBD1. The CDR3 sequence is 12 residues long. The J segment lost 4 bases and the V segment lost 11 bases, leaving 6 bases of the junction unmatched. The germline CDR1 and CDR2 sequences are MDHEN and SYDVKM. This chain's CDR3 is CAVHRGITEAFF. CDR3 DNA: TGTGCCGTCCACAGGGGGATCACTGAAGCTTTCTTT. The whole variable domain, filled in from reference TRBV28 and TRBJ1-1, reads DVKVTQSSRYLVKRTGEKVFLECVQDMDHENMFWYRQDPGLGLRLIYFSYDVKMKEKGDIPEGYSVSREKKERFSLILESASTNQTSMYLCAVHRGITEAFFGQGTRLTVV.

The rearrangement links TRBV7-2 to TRBJ1-5; D not resolved. The CDR3 sequence is 15 residues long. V lost 2 bases and J lost 0, with 8 bases in between. The germline V gene has CDR1 SGHTA and CDR2 FQGNSA. The CDR3 loop is CASSLPGYSNQPQHF. The CDR3 DNA follows: TGTGCCAGCAGCTTACCCGGGTATAGCAATCAGCCCCAGCATTTT.

The rearrangement joins TRBV7-9 to TRBJ2-5; no clear D gene. Trimming removed 5 bases at V and 0 bases at J, with 13 bases between. Germline V gene lookup returns CDR1 SEHNR and CDR2 FQNEAQ (reference sequence). The CDR3 length is 15 residues. CDR3 in DNA: TGTGCCAGCAGCCCTCCGCCGGTCCACCAAGAGACCCAGTACTTC. Translation: CASSPPPVHQETQYF.

The V call is TRBV30, the J call TRBJ1-1, with D possibly matching TRBD1 (6 bases). The CDR3 runs to 14 residues. CDR1 GTSNPN and CDR2 SVGIG come from the germline V gene (reference sequence). Trimming cost V 0 bases and J 5 bases, with 13 bases left between them. The CDR3: CAWSVKTGRTEAFF. The CDR3 DNA reads TGTGCCTGGAGTGTAAAGACAGGACGGACTGAAGCTTTCTTT.